The clone carrying this T cell receptor beta chain was detected a few times. Its antigen remains unknown. TCR alpha and TCR beta cDNA libraries carrying sample barcodes and UMIs came from 5'RACE with constant-segment primers. A single record per CDR3 protein comes from TCRdb applying MiXCR to the 5' RACE reads. The sample lists under 600,000 distinct CDR3 sequences; about 20% were seen once. This sample is part of a study of T-cell memory formation after mild COVID-19. The length of the CDR3 is 15 residues. Looked up from germline, CDR1 is SGHAT and CDR2 is FQNNGV. V gave up 3 bases and J gave up 0 bases, with 9 bases separating them. Study conclusions and caveats: CD4+ bias marked clones expanding day 15 to 37, unlike balanced contracting clones.

V usage is TRBV11-2 and J usage is TRBJ2-1; D gene ambiguous. The sequencing sample was made of PBMCs or a T cell subset sorted from them (not recorded which). The sequence was obtained from an adult woman who had mild COVID-19 (a few samples of this study predate the infection). Cell type and time point are not known. CDR3 sequence (DNA): TGTGCCAGCAGCTTGAGGCCCAGCTCCTACAATGAGCAGTTCTTC. It codes for CASSLRPSSYNEQFF. The full variable domain, in which reference TRBV11-2 and TRBJ2-1 provide the parts outside the CDR3, is EAGVAQSPRYKIIEKRQSVAFWCNPISGHATLYWYQQILGQGPKLLIQFQNNGVVDDSQLPKDRFSAERLKGVDSTLKIQPAKLEDSAVYLCASSLRPSSYNEQFFGPGTRLTVL.